A single sample is the source of the 29 T cell receptor beta chains below, sequenced in a study of a mutant IDH1 vaccine in newly diagnosed glioma. Time point given: baseline, week 1 (first vaccination visit). The treatment was: pre-vaccination baseline after standard-of-care therapy. Using immunoSEQ multiplex PCR, the repertoire was profiled, and TCRdb retains in-frame clones only, with some absent. The sample lists tens of thousands of clones; approximately 91% were seen once. The source material was PBMCs, sampled from a glioma patient treated with radiotherapy, temozolomide or both. The source is a man aged 50 or older with glioma.

This clone was counted once. The CDR3, as DNA: TGTGCCAGCAGCTCGGACTTTGACGCCGGTTACGAGCAGTACTTC. It is translated as CASSSDFDAGYEQYF. This rearrangement joins TRBV7-8 to TRBJ2-7; D is possibly TRBD2 (5 bases). V lost 4 bases to trimming and J lost 4 bases, with 17 bases between them. The CDR3 runs 15 residues. From germline, CDR1 is SGHVS and CDR2 FQNEAQ. The full variable domain, rest sourced from reference TRBV7-8 and TRBJ2-7, is GAGVSQSPRYKVAKRGQDVALRCDPISGHVSLFWYQQALGQGPEFLTYFQNEAQLDKSGLPSDRFFAERPEGSVSTLKIQRTQQEDSAVYLCASSSDFDAGYEQYFGPGTRLTVT.

With respect to this clone: A read error may produce the germline difference seen at one junction end. The genes are TRBV29-1 and TRBJ1-2; 7 bases fit TRBD1. Per germline, CDR1 SQVTM and CDR2 ANQGSEA. CDR3 length equals 9 residues. The DNA of the CDR3 is TGCAGCGTTGATAGAGACAGGGCCTTC. Amino acid sequence: CSVDRDRAF.

The rearrangement links TRBV27 to TRBJ2-7; TRBD1 matches 7 bases. V was pared by 4 bases and J by 2 bases, with 5 bases of the junction left unmatched. CDR1 and CDR2 (germline): MNHEY, SMNVEV (reference sequence). The CDR3 has 14 amino acids. CDR3 DNA sequence: TGTGCCAGCAGTTCGACAGGGAATCCCTACGAGCAGTACTTC. Its protein product is CASSSTGNPYEQYF.

The chain combines TRBV5-1 with TRBJ1-1, with D maybe TRBD1 (5 bases). There are 17 residues in the CDR3. V gave up 3 bases and J gave up 1 base, with 19 bases separating them. The germline V gene encodes CDR1 SGHRS and CDR2 YFSETQ. The CDR3 reads CASSWGGTGLGNTEAFF. Here the CDR3 DNA reads TGCGCCAGCAGCTGGGGGGGGACCGGTTTGGGGAACACTGAAGCTTTCTTT. Full variable domain (remainder filled in from reference TRBV5-1 and TRBJ1-1): KAGVTQTPRYLIKTRGQQVTLSCSPISGHRSVSWYQQTPGQGLQFLFEYFSETQRNKGNFPGRFSGRQFSNSRSEMNVSTLELGDSALYLCASSWGGTGLGNTEAFFGQGTRLTVV.

This clone was counted once. The chain combines TRBV4-1 with TRBJ2-2; D may be TRBD1 (7 bases). In germline, CDR1 is MGHRA, CDR2 YSYEKL. Trimming pared 4 bases from V and 3 bases from J, leaving 9 bases between. This CDR3 is built from 14 residues. Here the CDR3 DNA reads TGCGCCAGCAGCCGCGGGACAGACACCGGGGAGCTGTTTTTT. This sequence encodes CASSRGTDTGELFF.

The CDR3 spells CASSIGGNTGELFF. The CDR3 region has the DNA TGTGCCAGCTCCATTGGGGGGAACACCGGGGAGCTGTTTTTT. The chain recombines TRBV9 with TRBJ2-2; D assignment may be TRBD1 or TRBD2 (5 bases each). The germline CDR1 and CDR2 sequences are SGDLS and YYNGEE. V dropped 7 bases and J dropped 1 base, with 11 bases sitting between them. This CDR3 spans 14 amino acids.

This chain links TRBV5-6 with TRBJ1-4; D gene ambiguous. The germline V gene encodes CDR1 SGHDT and CDR2 YYEEEE. There are 15 residues in the CDR3. The V end lost 2 bases, the J end lost 4 bases, and 12 bases lay between the germline ends. The CDR3 region has the DNA TGTGCCAGCAGCTTCTTTTCAGGAGGTAATGAAAAACTGTTTTTT. Translating it yields CASSFFSGGNEKLFF.

This chain links TRBV18 with TRBJ2-7, with TRBD2 matching 12 bases. Trimming at V came to 4 bases and at J to 5 bases, leaving 3 bases not matched to a gene. Germline loops: CDR1 KGHSH, CDR2 LQKENI. The CDR3 consists of 14 residues. This CDR3 reads CASSLRLAGDEQYF. CDR3 nucleotide sequence: TGTGCCAGCTCACTAAGACTAGCGGGAGACGAGCAGTACTTC.

This chain connects TRBV5-6 to TRBJ1-2; 7 bases align to TRBD1. The CDR3 runs to 13 residues. Germline loops: CDR1 SGHDT, CDR2 YYEEEE. V lost 2 bases and J lost 7; bases outside the gene matches: 5. The CDR3, as DNA: TGTGCCAGCAGCTTTACAGGGGCTCGTGGCTACACCTTC. Translating gives CASSFTGARGYTF.

The V call is TRBV15, the J call TRBJ1-2; D uncertain. The germline gives CDR1 LNHNV, CDR2 YYDKDF (reference sequence). The length of the CDR3 is 15 residues. V lost 3 bases to trimming and J lost 8 bases, with 19 bases between them. The CDR3: CATSRAPVRVRGYTF. The DNA for the CDR3 is TGTGCCACCAGCAGGGCTCCTGTAAGGGTCCGGGGCTACACCTTC. Drawing the rest from reference TRBV15 and TRBJ1-2, the complete variable domain is DAMVIQNPRYQVTQFGKPVTLSCSQTLNHNVMYWYQQKSSQAPKLLFHYYDKDFNNEADTPDNFQSRRPNTSFCFLDIRSPGLGDTAMYLCATSRAPVRVRGYTFGSGTRLTVV.

V and J are TRBV19 and TRBJ2-7, with TRBD2 matching over 9 bases. Germline-derived CDR1 and CDR2 are LNHDA and SQIVND (reference sequence). The CDR3 is made up of 15 amino acids. Unmatched junction bases numbered 6, after V lost 4 bases and J lost 2 bases. The CDR3 DNA reads TGTGCCAGTAGTAAAGGACTAGCGAGTACCTACGAGCAGTACTTC. Translated: CASSKGLASTYEQYF.

This CDR3 reads CASSIDSLSYEQYF. The CDR3 nucleotides are TGTGCCAGTAGTATAGATAGCTTATCCTACGAGCAGTACTTC. J is TRBJ2-7 and V is TRBV19; unclear D gene. V dropped 0 bases and J dropped 1 base, with 7 bases sitting between them. Germline CDR1 and CDR2: LNHDA and SQIVND (reference sequence). This CDR3 has 14 residues.

This chain joins TRBV5-5 and TRBJ2-7, with 8 bases aligning to TRBD1. CDR3 length: 17 residues. Germline V gives CDR1 SGHKS, CDR2 YYEKEE (reference sequence). The trim removed 0 bases at V and 10 bases at J, leaving 18 bases unmatched. The CDR3 region has the DNA TGTGCCAGCAGCTTGGCGAGGGACAGGCTGAACACTCTTGAACAGTACTTC. Translated: CASSLARDRLNTLEQYF. Full variable domain (outside the CDR3, taken from reference TRBV5-5 and TRBJ2-7): DAGVTQSPTHLIKTRGQQVTLRCSPISGHKSVSWYQQVLGQGPQFIFQYYEKEERGRGNFPDRFSARQFPNYSSELNVNALLLGDSALYLCASSLARDRLNTLEQYFGPGTRLTVT.

The rearrangement joins TRBV29-1 to TRBJ2-3, with D uncertain. V lost 3 bases and J lost 6, with 16 bases in between. There are 14 residues in the CDR3. Germline-derived CDR1 and CDR2 are SQVTM and ANQGSEA. Written as DNA, the CDR3 is TGCAGCGTTGATCCCTTCTCGGCCCGGGATACGCAGTATTTT. Protein sequence: CSVDPFSARDTQYF.

This clone has a single count. Other DNA sequences in this specimen translate into the identical CDR3. The chain combines TRBV5-4 with TRBJ2-5; D uncertain. CDR1 is SGHNT, CDR2 YYREEE, per germline (reference sequence). Trimming took 4 bases from V and 1 from J, leaving 11 bases between them. CDR3 length: 14 residues. The CDR3 DNA reads TGTGCCAGCAGCCCCGGCACAGTCCAAGAGACCCAGTACTTC. Translated, it gives CASSPGTVQETQYF.

CDR3 sequence (DNA): TGTGCCAGCAGTCCAGGGACTAGCGGCTCCTACGAGCAGTACTTC. Translating it yields CASSPGTSGSYEQYF. The chain combines TRBV28 with TRBJ2-7, with 11 bases that match TRBD2. The V gene's germline CDR1 is MDHEN and CDR2 SYDVKM. V shed 5 bases and J 0 bases; nucleotides not matched to a gene: 3. CDR3 length: 15 residues. Based on the CDR3 plus reference TRBV28 and TRBJ2-7, the full variable domain is DVKVTQSSRYLVKRTGEKVFLECVQDMDHENMFWYRQDPGLGLRLIYFSYDVKMKEKGDIPEGYSVSREKKERFSLILESASTNQTSMYLCASSPGTSGSYEQYFGPGTRLTVT.

The gene calls are TRBV5-4 and TRBJ2-2, with D maybe TRBD2 (5 bases). V gave up 5 bases and J gave up 0 bases, with 23 bases separating them. Germline CDR1 is SGHNT and CDR2 is YYREEE (reference sequence). There are 19 residues in the CDR3. The CDR3 DNA reads as TGTGCCAGCAGTCCAACCCCCGGAGTCGGGAAATCGAACACCGGGGAGCTGTTTTTT. Protein sequence: CASSPTPGVGKSNTGELFF.

J is TRBJ1-1 and V is TRBV7-2; TRBD1 might be the D (5 bases). V was pared by 3 bases and J by 3 bases, with 11 bases between. The CDR3 is made up of 14 amino acids. CDR1 and CDR2 (germline): SGHTA, FQGNSA. The CDR3: CASSFDRAYTEAFF. CDR3 in DNA: TGTGCCAGCAGCTTCGACAGAGCTTACACTGAAGCTTTCTTT.

The sample holds a few counts of this clone. V gene TRBV7-9 combines with J gene TRBJ1-1; tentatively, D is TRBD1 (5 bases). V was pared by 8 bases and J by 3 bases, with 13 bases between. This CDR3 has 13 amino acids. Germline CDR1 and CDR2: SEHNR and FQNEAQ (reference sequence). In DNA, the CDR3 is TGTGCCAGCCATTCCGGGGGTTACACTGAAGCTTTCTTT. Its translation: CASHSGGYTEAFF.

The chain carries TRBV5-1 and TRBJ2-7; 11 bases match TRBD2. The ends lost 4 bases at V and 3 bases at J; junction bases unmatched: 3. The germline V gene has CDR1 SGHRS and CDR2 YFSETQ. The CDR3 is 14 amino acids. Here the CDR3 reads CASSPTSGNYEQYF. DNA of the CDR3: TGCGCCAGCAGCCCGACTAGCGGGAACTACGAGCAGTACTTC.

A remark on this clone: Other DNA sequences of this sample code for an identical CDR3. The chain couples TRBV30 to TRBJ1-1, with D unresolved. CDR1 is GTSNPN and CDR2 is SVGIG in the germline V gene (reference sequence). V was clipped by 0 bases and J by 0 bases, with 5 bases between them. The CDR3 extends over 13 amino acids. CDR3 in DNA: TGTGCCTGGAGTGTTGGGTTGAACACTGAAGCTTTCTTT. Amino acid sequence: CAWSVGLNTEAFF.

The count of this clone is one. The J gene is TRBJ2-5, the V gene TRBV7-2; D gene ambiguous. The V gene's germline CDR1 is SGHTA and CDR2 FQGNSA. This CDR3 spans 15 amino acids. Trimming pared 5 bases from V and 1 base from J, leaving 14 bases between. CDR3 sequence reads: CASSRLARFQETQYF. The DNA for the CDR3 is TGTGCCAGCAGCCGCCTCGCCCGCTTCCAAGAGACCCAGTACTTC.

The chain links TRBV7-2 to TRBJ2-5, with 7 bases lining up with TRBD1. Germline assignment: CDR1 SGHTA and CDR2 FQGNSA. CDR3 length: 15 residues. V lost 5 bases and J lost 5; bases outside the gene matches: 11. This CDR3 reads CASSPRQGVGETQYF. CDR3 nucleotide sequence: TGTGCCAGCAGCCCCCGACAGGGAGTGGGGGAGACCCAGTACTTC. Based on the CDR3 plus reference TRBV7-2 and TRBJ2-5, the full variable domain is GAGVSQSPSNKVTEKGKDVELRCDPISGHTALYWYRQSLGQGLEFLIYFQGNSAPDKSGLPSDRFSAERTGGSVSTLTIQRTQQEDSAVYLCASSPRQGVGETQYFGPGTRLLVL.

The chain combines TRBV5-1 with TRBJ2-5; D uncertain. Germline CDR1 reads SGHRS; CDR2 reads YFSETQ. Trimming stripped 5 bases from V and 5 bases from J, with 7 bases between. This CDR3 has 11 amino acids. The CDR3 DNA reads as TGCGCCAGCAGGGGTGGGGAGACCCAGTACTTC. It codes for CASRGGETQYF.

The chain has TRBV7-9 and TRBJ2-7; TRBD2 matches 8 bases. The CDR3 runs to 14 residues. Germline-derived CDR1 and CDR2 are SEHNR and FQNEAQ (reference sequence). After removal of 5 bases from V and 4 bases from J, the junction contained 7 bases not matched to a gene. Here the CDR3 reads CASSRGGTTYEQYF. CDR3 nucleotide sequence: TGTGCCAGCAGCCGCGGGGGGACCACGTACGAGCAGTACTTC.

The chain couples TRBV2 to TRBJ1-3, with 7 bases identical to TRBD1. The V gene's germline CDR1 is SNHLY and CDR2 FYNNEI. The length of the CDR3 is 14 residues. Losses at the gene ends were 5 bases for V and 12 bases for J; bases not matched to a gene: 13. CDR3 in DNA: TGTGCCAGCAGTAAACAGGGGCTGGCATTCAACATATATTTT. Amino acids: CASSKQGLAFNIYF.

The chain joins TRBV6-6 to TRBJ1-5; D gene unclear. V gave up 6 bases and J gave up 1 base, with 1 base separating them. The CDR3 loop spans 11 amino acids. Germline V gene lookup returns CDR1 MNHNY and CDR2 SVGAGI (reference sequence). The CDR3 bases are TGTGCCAGCAGGAGCAATCAGCCCCAGCATTTT. This sequence encodes CASRSNQPQHF.

The CDR3 spells CASSFSTSGSYEQYF. The CDR3 region has the DNA TGTGCCAGCAGTTTCTCTACTAGCGGCTCCTACGAGCAGTACTTC. The J gene is TRBJ2-7, the V gene TRBV27; 8 bases are shared with TRBD2. This CDR3 is 15 amino acids long. From germline, CDR1 is MNHEY and CDR2 SMNVEV (reference sequence). V gave up 3 bases and J gave up 0 bases; unmatched junction bases: 4.

The chain joins TRBV4-2 to TRBJ2-1, with 10 bases fitting TRBD1. J gave up 6 bases and V 1 base, and 6 bases lay outside the gene matches. This CDR3 has 16 amino acids. Germline CDR1 reads LGHNA; CDR2 reads YNFKEQ. This chain's CDR3 is CASSQGEDRGVNEQFF. The CDR3 bases are TGTGCCAGCAGCCAAGGGGAGGACAGGGGGGTCAATGAGCAGTTCTTC.